The sample holds a few counts of the clone carrying this T cell receptor beta chain. The data stem from a study of human T cells and chemical hapten exposure. Time point: patch test 3, about 24 weeks after DPC sensitization. Specified treatment: therapeutic diphenylcyclopropenone sensitization with weekly scalp DPC. One entry per CDR3 protein results from TCRdb running MiXCR on the RACE reads. The table lists about 190,000 distinct CDR3 sequences, approximately 24% of them singletons. The CDR3 consists of 15 residues. Germline-derived CDR1 and CDR2 are SNHLY and FYNNEI. V lost 6 bases, J lost 0 bases, and 12 bases lay in between.

This TCR derives from a woman between 35 and 50 years old with alopecia areata. Some clones in this sample may be carry-over from other donors' samples. This chain joins TRBV2 and TRBJ1-5; the D gene is possibly TRBD1 (5 bases). The sample here was whole blood, taken in connection with sensitization to the hapten diphenylcyclopropenone (DPC). The CDR3 is CASRGGVLSNQPQHF. CDR3 sequence (DNA): TGTGCCAGCAGAGGAGGGGTCCTTAGCAATCAGCCCCAGCATTTT.